This T cell receptor beta chain was observed in a study of shared clonotypes between healthy human individuals. V lost 2 bases and J lost 1, with 6 bases in between. Germline V gene sequence: CDR1 SGHKS, CDR2 YYEKEE (reference sequence). The CDR3 is 13 residues long. TCRdb keeps only in-frame clones here, not all; method: immunoSEQ multiplex PCR. Of approximately 100,000 clones detected, 55% to 70% appear once; the ten largest clones hold 24%. The sequence derives from a woman in her thirties in good health. The sequenced sample consisted of memory CD8+ T cells sorted from blood. Sample subset: CD45RO+ cells pooled with CCR7-negative TemRA cells. The chain recombines TRBV5-5 with TRBJ1-1; D not resolved. This chain's CDR3 is CASSFLPNTEAFF. The CDR3, as DNA: TGTGCCAGCAGCTTTCTCCCGAACACTGAAGCTTTCTTT.